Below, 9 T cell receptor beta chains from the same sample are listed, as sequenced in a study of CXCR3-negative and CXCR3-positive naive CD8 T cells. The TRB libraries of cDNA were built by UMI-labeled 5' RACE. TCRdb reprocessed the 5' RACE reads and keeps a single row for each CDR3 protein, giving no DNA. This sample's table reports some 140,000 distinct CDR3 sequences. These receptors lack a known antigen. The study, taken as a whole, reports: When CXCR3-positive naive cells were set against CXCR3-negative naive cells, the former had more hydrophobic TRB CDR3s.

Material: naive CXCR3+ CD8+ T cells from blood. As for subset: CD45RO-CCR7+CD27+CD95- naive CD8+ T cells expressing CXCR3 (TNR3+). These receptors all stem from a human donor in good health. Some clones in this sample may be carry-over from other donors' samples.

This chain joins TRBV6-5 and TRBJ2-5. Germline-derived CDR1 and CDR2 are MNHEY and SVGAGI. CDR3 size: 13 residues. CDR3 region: CASKYGNQETQYF.

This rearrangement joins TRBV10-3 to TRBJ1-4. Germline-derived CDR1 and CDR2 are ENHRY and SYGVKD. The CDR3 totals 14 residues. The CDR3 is CAISDKERNEKLFF.

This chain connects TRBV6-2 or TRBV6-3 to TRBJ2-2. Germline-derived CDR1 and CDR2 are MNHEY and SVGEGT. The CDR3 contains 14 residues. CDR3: CASSDRGDTGELFF.

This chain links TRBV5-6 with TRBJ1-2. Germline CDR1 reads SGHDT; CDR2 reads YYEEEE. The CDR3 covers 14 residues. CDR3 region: CASSLGVRDYGYTF.

The CDR3 here is CASSVMAGTGELFF. The chain has TRBV6-2 or TRBV6-3 and TRBJ2-2. This CDR3 has 14 residues. CDR1 is MNHEY and CDR2 is SVGEGT in the germline V gene.

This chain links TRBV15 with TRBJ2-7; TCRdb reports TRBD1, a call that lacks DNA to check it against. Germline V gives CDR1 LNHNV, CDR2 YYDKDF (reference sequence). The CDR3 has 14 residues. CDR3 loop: CATSVEPRRDEQYF.

The CDR3 reads CASSQVTGQVNYGYTF. This rearrangement joins TRBV4-1 to TRBJ1-2; TCRdb picks TRBD1, but there is no DNA to check that call. The CDR3 sequence is 16 residues long. Germline CDR1 MGHRA, CDR2 YSYEKL.

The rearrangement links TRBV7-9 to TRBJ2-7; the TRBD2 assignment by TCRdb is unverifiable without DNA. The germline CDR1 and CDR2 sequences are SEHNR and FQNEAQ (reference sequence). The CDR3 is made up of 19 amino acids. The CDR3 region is CASSSTIAGTKSAPYEQYF. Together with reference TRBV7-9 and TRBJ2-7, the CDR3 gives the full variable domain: DTGVSQNPRHKITKRGQNVTFRCDPISEHNRLYWYRQTLGQGPEFLTYFQNEAQLEKSRLLSDRFSAERPKGSFSTLEIQRTEQGDSAMYLCASSSTIAGTKSAPYEQYFGPGTRLTVT.

The CDR3 loop is CASRDRYTGEPFF. The V gene is TRBV28, the J gene TRBJ2-2; absent DNA, TCRdb's TRBD1 call cannot be checked. The CDR3 has 13 residues. CDR1 is MDHEN, CDR2 SYDVKM, per germline.